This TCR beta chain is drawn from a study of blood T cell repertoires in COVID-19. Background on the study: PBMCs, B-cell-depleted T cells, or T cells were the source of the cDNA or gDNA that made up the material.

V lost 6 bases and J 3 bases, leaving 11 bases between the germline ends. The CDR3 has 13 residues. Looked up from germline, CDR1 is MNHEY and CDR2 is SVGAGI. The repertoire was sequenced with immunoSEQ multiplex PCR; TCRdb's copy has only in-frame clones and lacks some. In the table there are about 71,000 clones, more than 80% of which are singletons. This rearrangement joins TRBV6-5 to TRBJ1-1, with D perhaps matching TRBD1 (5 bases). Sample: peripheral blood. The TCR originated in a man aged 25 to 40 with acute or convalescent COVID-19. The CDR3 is CASSEGRYTEAFF. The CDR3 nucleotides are TGTGCCAGCAGCGAGGGGAGGTACACTGAAGCTTTCTTT.